Listed below are T cell receptor beta chains from one sample, sequenced in a study of breast tumors, draining lymph nodes, adjacent tissues. One entry per CDR3 protein, called by TCRdb with MiXCR from the multiplex PCR reads. The sample includes about 180,000 distinct CDR3 sequences, around a third seen only once; the top ten take approximately 4.3%. Sequenced: axillary lymph node tissue. The receptors originated from a female donor with breast cancer. Some clones in this sample may be carry-over from other donors' samples. Each CDR3 is given with its conserved first and last residue. The D gene is left open where the match is weak.

j_call: TRBJ2-2; v_call: TRBV5-4; d_call: NA; cdr3_aa: CASRPDLTTGELFF
j_call: TRBJ1-1; v_call: TRBV7-2; d_call: NA; cdr3_aa: CASSSQTALNTEAFF
j_call: TRBJ2-3; v_call: TRBV19; d_call: TRBD1; cdr3_aa: CASSIGTGEQYTDTQYF
j_call: TRBJ1-2; v_call: TRBV13; d_call: NA; cdr3_aa: CASSFRSEGKLDGYTF
j_call: TRBJ1-2; v_call: TRBV4-2; d_call: TRBD1; cdr3_aa: CASSPPGQVLYGYTF
j_call: TRBJ2-2; v_call: TRBV7-9; d_call: NA; cdr3_aa: CASSNRDGELFF
j_call: TRBJ1-2; v_call: TRBV5-8; d_call: TRBD1; cdr3_aa: CASSWTGNYGYTF
j_call: TRBJ1-4; v_call: TRBV19; d_call: NA; cdr3_aa: CASSLQEGWNEKLFF
j_call: TRBJ1-3; v_call: TRBV5-5; d_call: NA; cdr3_aa: CASSRMDIYSGNTIYF
j_call: TRBJ1-2; v_call: TRBV5-6; d_call: NA; cdr3_aa: CASSFWTAEIYIF